The 8 T cell receptor beta chains listed next were all sequenced from one sample in a study of post-analysis software for immune sequencing data. Their specific antigens are unknown. The authors incorporated unique molecular identifiers into the TCR beta cDNA libraries. TCRdb re-called the PCR reads with MiXCR, one entry per CDR3 protein. This table holds about 570,000 distinct CDR3 sequences, roughly 34% found once. Findings and limits, study-wide: Among 5 or 6 TRBV segments more frequent in patients than controls were TRBV5-6, TRBV5-1 and TRBV20-1.

The material sequenced was blood. The receptor source for this set is a girl under 18 with multiple sclerosis.

The rearrangement uses TRBV6-5 and TRBJ1-1; 8 positions agree with TRBD1. Germline V gives CDR1 MNHEY, CDR2 SVGAGI. The CDR3 has 14 residues. Unmatched junction bases numbered 8, after V lost 5 bases and J lost 6 bases. The CDR3, as DNA: TGTGCCAGCAGTCTTATACAGGGGGTGGCTGAAGCTTTCTTT. It specifies CASSLIQGVAEAFF.

V and J are TRBV7-2 and TRBJ2-1; D might be TRBD2 (6 bases). This CDR3 has 13 residues. Per germline, CDR1 SGHTA and CDR2 FQGNSA. Between the trimmed V and J ends, which lost 3 bases and 6 bases, there was a span of 9 bases. CDR3 in DNA: TGTGCCAGCAGCTTCATACTAGCCAATGAGCAGTTCTTC. It codes for CASSFILANEQFF.

This rearrangement joins TRBV3-1 to TRBJ2-3, with no clear D. The V end lost 4 bases, the J end lost 2 bases, and 10 bases lay between the germline ends. There are 14 residues in the CDR3. Germline lookup yields CDR1 LGHDT and CDR2 YNNKEL (reference sequence). The CDR3 sequence is CASSPEPNTDTQYF. Here the CDR3 DNA reads TGTGCCAGCAGCCCCGAGCCGAACACAGATACGCAGTATTTT.

This clonotype was counted between two and nine times. The V and J genes are TRBV18 and TRBJ1-2; TRBD1 matches 11 bases. V dropped 5 bases and J dropped 8; count of bases not matched to a gene: 10. The CDR3 is 15 amino acids. Germline-derived CDR1 and CDR2 are KGHSH and LQKENI. The CDR3 bases are TGTGCCAGCTCAGCTGGACAGGGGGCGTCTGAAGGCTACACCTTC. This translates into CASSAGQGASEGYTF.

This clonotype has a count of ten or more. The gene calls are TRBV6-5 and TRBJ2-5, with D maybe TRBD2 (6 bases). V lost 2 bases to trimming and J lost 1 base, with 8 bases between them. The CDR3 covers 14 residues. Germline V gene sequence: CDR1 MNHEY, CDR2 SVGAGI. The chain's CDR3 is CASSYAGLQETQYF. The CDR3, as DNA: TGTGCCAGCAGTTACGCGGGACTCCAAGAGACCCAGTACTTC.

V and J are TRBV5-1 and TRBJ2-5; no clear D gene. Trimming took off 6 bases at V and 4 bases at J, with 10 bases between the two ends. CDR1 and CDR2 (germline): SGHRS, YFSETQ. The CDR3 totals 12 residues. The CDR3 sequence is CASKADPETQYF. CDR3 bases: TGCGCCAGCAAGGCGGACCCAGAGACCCAGTACTTC. Looking up the rest from reference TRBV5-1 and TRBJ2-5 gives the full variable domain: KAGVTQTPRYLIKTRGQQVTLSCSPISGHRSVSWYQQTPGQGLQFLFEYFSETQRNKGNFPGRFSGRQFSNSRSEMNVSTLELGDSALYLCASKADPETQYFGPGTRLLVL.

This chain uses TRBV10-3 with TRBJ1-2, with TRBD1 matching 7 bases. The trim removed 2 bases at V and 4 bases at J, leaving 7 bases unmatched. The CDR3 has 15 amino acids. Germline CDR1 and CDR2: ENHRY and SYGVKD. CDR3: CAISETGQETYGYTF. Written as DNA, the CDR3 is TGTGCCATCAGTGAGACTGGACAGGAGACCTATGGCTACACCTTC.

The rearrangement joins TRBV27 to TRBJ2-4; TRBD2 matches at 14 bases. The CDR3 is 17 residues long. Germline trimming cut 11 bases from V and 8 bases from J; bases unmatched to any gene: 17. Germline V lookup: CDR1 MNHEY, CDR2 SMNVEV (reference sequence). The CDR3 nucleotides are TGTGCCGGCTTACCAGCCGGGACTAGCGGGGGTGAGGACATTCAGTACTTC. This sequence encodes CAGLPAGTSGGEDIQYF.